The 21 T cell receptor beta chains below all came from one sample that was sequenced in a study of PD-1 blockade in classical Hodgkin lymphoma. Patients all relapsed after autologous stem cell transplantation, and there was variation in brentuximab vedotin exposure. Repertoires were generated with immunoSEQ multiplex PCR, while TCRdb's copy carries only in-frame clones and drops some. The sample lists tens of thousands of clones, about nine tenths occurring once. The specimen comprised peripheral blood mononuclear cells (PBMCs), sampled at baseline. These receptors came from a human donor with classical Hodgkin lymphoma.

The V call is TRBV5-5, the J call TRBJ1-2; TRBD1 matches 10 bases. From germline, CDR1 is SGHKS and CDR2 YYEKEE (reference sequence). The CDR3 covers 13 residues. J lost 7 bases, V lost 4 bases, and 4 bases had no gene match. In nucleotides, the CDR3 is TGTGCCAGCAGCCCGGACAGGGGGGCTGGCTACACCTTC. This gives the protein CASSPDRGAGYTF.

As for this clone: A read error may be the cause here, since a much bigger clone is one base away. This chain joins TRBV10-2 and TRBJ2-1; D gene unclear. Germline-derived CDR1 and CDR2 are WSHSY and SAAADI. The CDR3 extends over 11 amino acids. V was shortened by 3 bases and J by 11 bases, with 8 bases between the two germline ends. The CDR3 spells CASSDRHKQFF. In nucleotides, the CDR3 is TGCGCCAGCAGTGATCGGCATAAGCAGTTCTTC.

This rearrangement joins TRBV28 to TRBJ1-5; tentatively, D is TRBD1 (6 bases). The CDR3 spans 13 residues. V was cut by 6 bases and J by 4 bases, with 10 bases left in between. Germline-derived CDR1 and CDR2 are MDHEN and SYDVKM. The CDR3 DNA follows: TGTGCCAGCAGACAGGGCCTTAATCAGCCCCAGCATTTT. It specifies CASRQGLNQPQHF.

CDR3 in DNA: TGTGCCAGCAGGACCGGGACAGGCCAAGAGACCCAGTACTTC. Its translation is CASRTGTGQETQYF. The chain links TRBV2 to TRBJ2-5; 8 nucleotides line up with TRBD1. CDR3 length: 14 amino acids. V lost 6 bases, J lost 1 base, and 4 bases stayed unmatched. Per germline, CDR1 SNHLY and CDR2 FYNNEI.

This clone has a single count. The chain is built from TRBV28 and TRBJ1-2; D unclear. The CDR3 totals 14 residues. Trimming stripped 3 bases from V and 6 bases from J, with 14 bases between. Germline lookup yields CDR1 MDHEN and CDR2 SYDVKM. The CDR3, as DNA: TGTGCCAGCAGTTTTAGCCCGGGTCGAGATGGCTACACCTTC. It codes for CASSFSPGRDGYTF.

CDR3 in DNA: TGCAGCGTTGAAGATTTTCCTGGCGGGAGGGCCATAGATACGCAGTATTTT. Translated, it gives CSVEDFPGGRAIDTQYF. The chain employs TRBV29-1 and TRBJ2-3; 9 bases agree with TRBD2. V trimming: 0 bases; J trimming: 5 bases; junction bases outside the gene matches: 12. This CDR3 has 17 amino acids. The germline V gene has CDR1 SQVTM and CDR2 ANQGSEA.

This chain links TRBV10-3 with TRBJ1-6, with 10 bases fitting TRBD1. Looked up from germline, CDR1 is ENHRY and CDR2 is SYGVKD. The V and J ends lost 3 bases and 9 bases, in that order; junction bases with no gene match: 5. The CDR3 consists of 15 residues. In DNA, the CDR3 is TGTGCCATCAGTGAAAGGGGACAGGGGTTTTCACCCCTCCACTTT. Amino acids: CAISERGQGFSPLHF.

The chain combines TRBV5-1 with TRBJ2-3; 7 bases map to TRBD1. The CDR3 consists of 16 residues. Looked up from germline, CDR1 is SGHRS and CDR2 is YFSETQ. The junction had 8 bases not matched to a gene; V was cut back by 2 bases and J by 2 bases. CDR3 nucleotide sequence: TGCGCCAGCAGCTTAAGTGGGGACAGTTCCACAGATACGCAGTATTTT. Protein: CASSLSGDSSTDTQYF. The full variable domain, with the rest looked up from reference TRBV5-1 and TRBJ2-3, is KAGVTQTPRYLIKTRGQQVTLSCSPISGHRSVSWYQQTPGQGLQFLFEYFSETQRNKGNFPGRFSGRQFSNSRSEMNVSTLELGDSALYLCASSLSGDSSTDTQYFGPGTRLTVL.

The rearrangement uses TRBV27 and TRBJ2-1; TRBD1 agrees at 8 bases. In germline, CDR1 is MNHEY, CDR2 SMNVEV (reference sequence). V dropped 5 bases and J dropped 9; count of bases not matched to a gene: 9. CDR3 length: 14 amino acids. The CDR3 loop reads CASSPRTGWTEQFF. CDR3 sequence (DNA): TGTGCCAGCAGTCCTCGGACAGGGTGGACTGAGCAGTTCTTC.

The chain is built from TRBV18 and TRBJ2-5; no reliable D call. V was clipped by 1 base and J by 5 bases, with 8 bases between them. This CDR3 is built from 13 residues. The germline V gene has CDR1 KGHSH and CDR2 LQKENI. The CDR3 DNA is TGTGCCAGCTCACCACTAGCAAGTGAGACCCAGTACTTC. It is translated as CASSPLASETQYF.

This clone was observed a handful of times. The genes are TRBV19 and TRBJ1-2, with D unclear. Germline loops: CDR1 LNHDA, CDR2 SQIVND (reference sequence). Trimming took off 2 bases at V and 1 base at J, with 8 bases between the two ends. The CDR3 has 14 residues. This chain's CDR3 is CASSIRGINYGYTF. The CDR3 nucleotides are TGTGCCAGTAGTATAAGAGGAATTAACTATGGCTACACCTTC.

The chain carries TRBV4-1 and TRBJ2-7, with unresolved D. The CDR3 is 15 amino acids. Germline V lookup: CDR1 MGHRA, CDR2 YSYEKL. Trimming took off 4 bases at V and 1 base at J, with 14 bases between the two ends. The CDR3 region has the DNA TGCGCCAGCAGCCCAGAGAGGTATAATTCCTACGAGCAGTACTTC. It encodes CASSPERYNSYEQYF.

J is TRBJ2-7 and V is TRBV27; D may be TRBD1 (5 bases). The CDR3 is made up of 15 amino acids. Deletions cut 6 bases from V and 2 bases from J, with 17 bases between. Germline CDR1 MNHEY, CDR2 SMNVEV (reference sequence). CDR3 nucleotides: TGTGCCAGCAGCCTTAAATCGACAGCCACCTACGAGCAGTACTTC. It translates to CASSLKSTATYEQYF.

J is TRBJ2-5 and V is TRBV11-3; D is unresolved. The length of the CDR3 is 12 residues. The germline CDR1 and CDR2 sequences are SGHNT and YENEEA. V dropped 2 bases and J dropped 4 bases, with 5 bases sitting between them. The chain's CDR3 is CASSLNGETQYF. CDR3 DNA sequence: TGTGCCAGCAGCTTAAATGGAGAGACCCAGTACTTC.

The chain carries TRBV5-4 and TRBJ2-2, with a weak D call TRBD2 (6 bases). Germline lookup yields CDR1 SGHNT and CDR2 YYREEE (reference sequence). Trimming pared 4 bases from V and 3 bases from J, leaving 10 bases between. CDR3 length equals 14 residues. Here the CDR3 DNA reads TGTGCCAGCAGCCTCGGGACTCACACCGGGGAGCTGTTTTTT. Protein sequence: CASSLGTHTGELFF.

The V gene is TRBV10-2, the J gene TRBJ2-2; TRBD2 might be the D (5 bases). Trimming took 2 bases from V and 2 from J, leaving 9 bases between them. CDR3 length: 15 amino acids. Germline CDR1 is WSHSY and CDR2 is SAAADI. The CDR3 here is CASSERLYNTGELFF. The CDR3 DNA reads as TGCGCCAGCAGTGAGAGACTATATAACACCGGGGAGCTGTTTTTT.

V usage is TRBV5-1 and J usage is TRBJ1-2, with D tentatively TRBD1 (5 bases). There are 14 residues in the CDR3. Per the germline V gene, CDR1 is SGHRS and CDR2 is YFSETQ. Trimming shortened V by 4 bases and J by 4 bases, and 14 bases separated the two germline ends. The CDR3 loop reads CASSGEGQGYGYTF. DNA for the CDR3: TGCGCCAGCAGCGGCGAGGGCCAGGGCTATGGCTACACCTTC.

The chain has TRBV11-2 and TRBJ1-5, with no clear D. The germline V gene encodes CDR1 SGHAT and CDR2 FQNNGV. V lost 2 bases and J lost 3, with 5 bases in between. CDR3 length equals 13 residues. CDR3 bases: TGTGCCAGCAGCTTAACAGCCAATCAGCCCCAGCATTTT. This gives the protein CASSLTANQPQHF.

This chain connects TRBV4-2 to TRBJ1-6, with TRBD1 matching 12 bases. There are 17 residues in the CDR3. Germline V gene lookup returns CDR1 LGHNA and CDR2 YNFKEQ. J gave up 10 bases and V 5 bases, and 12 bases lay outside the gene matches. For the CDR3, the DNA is TGTGCCAGCAGCGAATGGGCCGGGACAGGGGGCCTCTCACCCCTCCACTTT. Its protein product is CASSEWAGTGGLSPLHF.

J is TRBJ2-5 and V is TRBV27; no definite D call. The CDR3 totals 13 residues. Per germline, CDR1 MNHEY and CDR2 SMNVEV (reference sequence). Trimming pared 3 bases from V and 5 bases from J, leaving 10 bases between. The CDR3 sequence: CASSFSFAETQYF. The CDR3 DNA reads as TGTGCCAGCAGTTTCTCGTTTGCGGAGACCCAGTACTTC.

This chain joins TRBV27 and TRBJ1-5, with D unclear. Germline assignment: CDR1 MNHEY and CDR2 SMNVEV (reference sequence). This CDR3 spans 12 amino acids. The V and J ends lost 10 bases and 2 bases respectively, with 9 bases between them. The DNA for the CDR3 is TGTGCCACCAGAGAAGGCAATCAGCCCCAGCATTTT. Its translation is CATREGNQPQHF.